The entry that follows covers one T cell receptor beta chain sequence. Its antigen remains unknown. The table came from immunoSEQ multiplex PCR; TCRdb's copy has only in-frame clones and leaves some out. The data show 80,000 to 100,000 clones, around 89% seen once. Germline assignment: CDR1 SEHNR and CDR2 FQNEAQ (reference sequence). The junction had 8 bases not matched to a gene; V was cut back by 5 bases and J by 2 bases. The length of the CDR3 is 15 residues. The data were obtained in a study of T cell responses to AZD1222 COVID-19 vaccine. Study findings and constraints: Repertoires were sampled only after the peak T cell response. Only six individuals given AZD1222 were seropositive at baseline. Among the donors, most were white British and more were female, and clonal diversity was possibly underestimated.

Sequencing used peripheral blood, obtained 28 days after the second AZD1222 dose. The TCR comes from an adult who received the AZD1222 COVID-19 vaccine. J is TRBJ2-7 and V is TRBV7-9; 8 bases fit TRBD1. Here the CDR3 DNA reads TGTGCCAGCAGCCTAGACGCAGGGGGCGCCTACGAGCAGTACTTC. Its protein is CASSLDAGGAYEQYF. Drawing the rest from reference TRBV7-9 and TRBJ2-7, the complete variable domain is DTGVSQNPRHKITKRGQNVTFRCDPISEHNRLYWYRQTLGQGPEFLTYFQNEAQLEKSRLLSDRFSAERPKGSFSTLEIQRTEQGDSAMYLCASSLDAGGAYEQYFGPGTRLTVT.